This T cell receptor beta chain was found in a study of CD8 T cells in Susac syndrome. An input of roughly 0.5 to 1 ug of RNA was subjected to reverse transcription using random hexamers. TCRdb called the immunoSEQ multiplex PCR reads again in MiXCR, with one record for every CDR3 protein. Seen here are fewer than 90,000 distinct CDR3 sequences, approximately 93% observed once, and the top ten hold roughly 0.88%. The germline gives CDR1 MNHEY, CDR2 SMNVEV (reference sequence). The CDR3 is made up of 14 amino acids. Trimming took off 5 bases at V and 2 bases at J, with 13 bases between the two ends. Fulfillment of recently defined diagnostic criteria for definite or probable disease was shown by the patients with Susac syndrome.

The chain uses TRBV27 and TRBJ2-7, with D hard to call. Sequenced sample: CD8+ T cells from PBMCs. The receptor was derived from a human donor with Susac syndrome. CDR3 sequence (DNA): TGTGCCAGCAGTATCCGTCCAGACCCCTACGAGCAGTACTTC. It yields the protein CASSIRPDPYEQYF.